The TCR beta chain described here comes from a study of vaccination and CD4 T cells after COVID-19. About the research overall: Cells were stimulated with overlapping spike peptide pools from SARS-CoV-2, HCoV-NL63, HCoV-OC43 and HCoV-229E. Control cultures received a CEFX pool, an HIV-1 Nef pool, or no peptide. Whole-study findings and limits: The median SARS-CoV-2-reactive clonotype number increased from approximately 21 to 40, without statistical significance.

Sample treatment: approximately 11-day PBMC culture with coronavirus spike peptide pools or control peptides (ViraFEST assay). Healthy vaccine recipients tested negative for nucleocapsid antibodies before and after vaccination, so had no prior SARS-CoV-2 infection. Once obtained from cultured CD4+ T cells, the DNA was sequenced using the Oncomine TCR Beta short-read assay. MiXCR, run by TCRdb on the PCR reads, gives a single entry per CDR3 protein. The top ten clones hold 20% to 30% of a sample with roughly 9,800 distinct CDR3 sequences, 25% of them seen once. As concerns this clonotype: Its antigen is unidentified.

The receptor was isolated from a human donor who received a COVID-19 vaccine. The starting material was CD4+ T cells from blood, cultured in vitro, obtained before SARS-CoV-2 vaccination.

The CDR3 sequence is CASSFSRGSTDTQYF. CDR3 DNA: TGTGCCAGCAGTTTCTCGCGGGGGAGCACAGATACGCAGTATTTT. The chain joins TRBV12-3 or TRBV12-4 to TRBJ2-3; 7 bases align to TRBD2. The CDR3 sequence is 15 residues long. V shed 3 bases, J shed 0 bases, and the junction held 3 bases outside the gene matches.